This T cell receptor (beta chain) stems from a study of control samples from healthy donors and cancer patients. TCRdb's table, derived via immunoSEQ multiplex PCR, lists solely in-frame clones and lacks some. This sample has more than 50,000 clones, with roughly 85% found just once. The germline V gene has CDR1 MNHEY and CDR2 SVGEGT. CDR3 length equals 15 residues. Between the trimmed V and J ends, which lost 5 bases and 6 bases, there was a span of 16 bases. The sequence was obtained from a man aged 40-49 years in good health. Material for sequencing was blood. This chain joins TRBV6-2 or TRBV6-3 and TRBJ1-4, with D unresolved. CDR3: CASSPGFASDEKLFF. In DNA, the CDR3 is TGTGCCAGCAGTCCGGGTTTTGCATCCGATGAAAAACTGTTTTTT.